Below, 2 T cell receptor beta chains from the same sample are listed, as sequenced in a study of cytomegalovirus exposure and HLA in healthy donors. Use of 60 Vbeta and 13 Jbeta primers characterized the PCR. Data came from immunoSEQ multiplex PCR; TCRdb stores just in-frame clones and leaves some out. The sample lists around 170,000 clones; roughly 80% were seen once. The sequencing input was PBMCs. These receptors were obtained from a man aged 45-65 years in good health and CMV-seronegative.

The genes are TRBV28 and TRBJ1-4; 7 bases agree with TRBD1. The CDR3 sequence is 15 residues long. Trimming cost V 4 bases and J 5 bases; bases outside gene matches: 7. Germline V gene lookup returns CDR1 MDHEN and CDR2 SYDVKM. CDR3 in DNA: TGTGCCAGCAGTTCTCCTGGGACAGTAAATGAAAAACTGTTTTTT. Translating it yields CASSSPGTVNEKLFF.

V and J are TRBV5-6 and TRBJ2-5; possible D gene TRBD2, 6 bases. In germline, CDR1 is SGHDT, CDR2 YYEEEE. The CDR3 runs 13 residues. The ends were cut back, 4 bases at V and 0 bases at J, with 7 bases in the middle. CDR3 bases: TGTGCCAGCAGCGGGGGGAACCAAGAGACCCAGTACTTC. This codes for CASSGGNQETQYF.